This T cell receptor (beta chain) was profiled in a study of cytomegalovirus exposure and HLA in healthy donors (dated by TCRdb to the late 2010s). About the full investigation: An earlier analysis of some 550 of the donors reported 276 Gb of sequence data and around 120 million unique TCR beta sequences from some 180 million T cells. Four to six DR-DQ haplotypes were handled as single units for association and clustering, since linkage in the cohort was strong. To predict cytomegalovirus infection status, the study brought together high-throughput TCR immunosequencing, statistical association of individual TCRs with disease status, and machine learning. To decide whether each TCR beta V gene segment behaved as functional or pseudogenic, an earlier analysis of approximately 590 of the donors relied on high-throughput TCR beta sequencing. A later genetic analysis used genome-wide SNP genotypes for about 65% of the 666 donors, treating that subset as a discovery cohort. The study was designed to test whether signatures of past pathogen exposure could be identified by cataloging public T cell receptors. A separate validation cohort of about 110 different subjects was used in addition to the approximately 670-subject first cohort. An early release covering some 640 HLA-typed donors comprised around 300 gigabases of sequencing data and tens of millions of unique TCR sequences. Donor age, sex, ethnicity and CMV serostatus were compiled together with the repertoire data. Rather than drawing on any new phenotypic data, the later analysis identified candidate immune exposures from TCR beta sequences and the way those sequences occurred across donors. Every repertoire in the discovery cohort had been generated on one and the same sequencing platform. Among a few hundred genotyped donors of the cohort, an average of 235,054 unique TCR beta nucleotide sequences were sequenced per donor, 15% to 20% of them non-productive. HLA typing covered class I and class II loci at four-digit resolution. Of the approximately 400 genotyped donors, over 80% were placed in the genetic ancestry cluster associated with self-reported Caucasian donors. The number of donors typed differed by locus, with roughly 620-630 for A, B, C, DRB1 and DQB1, around 500 for DQA1, under 610 for DPA1, and approximately 470 for DPB1. The study profiled the T cell repertoires of more than 500 subjects by immunosequencing and related them to cytomegalovirus serostatus. A later analysis re-analyzed previously published TCR beta repertoires from about 600 donors and added high-resolution HLA genotyping to study TCR occurrence patterns. The investigation overall reported the following: Compared with equally common non-associated chains, HLA-associated TCR beta chains in a later analysis were more clonally expanded and had lower generation probabilities. A further reported finding was that TCR beta sequences accurately predicted the HLA-A and HLA-B alleles for most subjects in the first cohort. Because some donors lacked HLA typing at each locus, the association tests relied only on the typed subset. Correlated functional status among segregating V segments might be attributable to linkage disequilibrium, but an unknown experimental factor could not be ruled out. The study gave a list of under 200 TCR beta chains associated with cytomegalovirus. In this cohort, only TCR beta chains were sequenced, and detectable features were limited by the absence of alpha or paired-chain data. Immune exposure information for the cohort was limited to CMV serostatus. Across donors, most TCR sequences were observed very rarely, whereas some public TCRs were present in many individuals. In a later analysis, the rate of TCR association differed among HLA loci, with DRB1 alleles having the most associated TCRs and HLA-C alleles having the fewest. Because the 87-base-pair reads could not distinguish some IMGT-functional V segments, including TRBV6-2 and TRBV6-3, those segments were excluded. According to a later analysis, parvovirus B19, influenza, CMV and Epstein-Barr virus appeared linked to several top co-occurrence clusters. A cluster of highly shared sequence variants was judged likely to represent a technical artifact of the sequencing pipeline. A few of the identified cytomegalovirus-associated TCR beta chains were confirmed in vitro to be specific for cytomegalovirus antigens. The classifier was reported to diagnose cytomegalovirus status with high specificity and sensitivity in both the original cohort and the validation cohort. The authors suggested that the approach could potentially be generalized to other disease states and immunological phenotypes. When HLA alleles, especially DR and DQ, strongly co-occurred, TCR associations were difficult to assign to individual alleles. According to a later analysis, most CMV-associated TCR beta chains appeared to be HLA-restricted, and the HLA associations seemed to be driven largely by CMV exposure. Compared with the roughly 700-donor mean, donors in an Asian-associated ancestry cluster had fewer N-insertions in productive TCRs, according to a later genetic analysis. Because counts were too low, about 17 rarely observed V segments, including chromosome 9 orphons, were excluded from the earlier analysis of about 500 of the donors. At a false discovery rate of 0.05, a later analysis linked around 15,000 TCR beta sequences to specific HLA alleles. An earlier analysis of around 500 of the donors showed that most TCR beta V segments appeared in productive rearrangements either about 87% or about 30% of the time, which broadly matched IMGT annotations. An association between a missense DCLRE1C variant and V-gene and J-gene trimming of TCR beta chains was found in a later genetic analysis and replicated in an independent cohort. The presence/absence analyses assumed that sequencing depth was roughly uniform across donors, and that assumption may not be true.

On this clone: The specificity of this receptor is unknown. Per-nucleotide qualities are absent, and no much larger clonotype sits a single base away.

Spanning cysteine to phenylalanine, the CDR3 consists of 16 amino acids. The sequence is cut down to CDR3 DNA, 48 bases in frame from base 1. V sheds 3 bases and J sheds 0 bases, leaving 13 bases between their ends. Based on the germline V gene, the CDR1 and CDR2 sequences are SGDLS and YYNGEE. The cohort consisted of 600 or so healthy bone marrow donors. At the time of sampling, all cohort members were nominally healthy, though unrecorded immune exposures were likely present. The donor tested CMV seronegative and was one of the 352 seronegative cohort members. A peripheral blood sample was provided by each donor, and peripheral blood mononuclear cells were used for TCR beta sequencing. Genomic DNA was extracted from the blood cell samples with the Qiagen DNeasy Blood Extraction Kit. Library preparation employed the immunoSEQ multiplex PCR assay. For the multiplex PCR, a mixture combining 60 forward primers for TCR Vbeta segments and 13 reverse primers for TCR Jbeta segments was used. The CDR3 region of rearranged TCR beta genes was amplified from genomic DNA with a multiplex PCR assay. Amplified TCR beta libraries were sequenced as 87-base-pair reads on the Illumina HiSeq System. Turning to the authors' computational methods: In a later analysis, approximately 74 million unique TCR beta chains were counted across the 650 to 700 repertoires, and roughly 10 million of these chains were shared by at least two donors. A nearest-neighbor algorithm error-corrected the raw reads and collapsed the reads into unique sequences, merging closely related sequences to remove PCR and sequencing errors. Alignment of CDR3 sequences to IMGT reference sequences was used to assign V, D and J gene segments. For a sequence to be retained, at least a six-nucleotide match to both a V gene segment and a J gene segment was required. Rearrangements were called productive when the CDR3 lacked stop codons and stayed in frame with V and J; all others were non-productive. CDR3 was defined by IMGT convention, running from the second conserved V-encoded cysteine to the conserved J-encoded phenylalanine. Sequences without an unambiguous match to a single V gene segment were excluded from the earlier analysis of 500 to 700 of the donors. In an earlier analysis of about 590 of the donors, a V segment was called functional when productive rearrangements were above 56.7%, and segregating when the standard deviation between donors exceeded 5%. A statistical classification framework was built to diagnose cytomegalovirus status from the catalog of TCR beta chain sequences. In a later analysis, V and J genes were assigned by comparing TCR nucleotide sequences against IMGT/GENE-DB human TR gene sequences. Using the TCRdist pipeline, a later analysis assigned CDR3 sequences along with most-parsimonious VDJ recombination scenarios. A later analysis defined each TCR beta chain by its CDR3 amino acid sequence plus V-gene family, and excluded reads lacking a unique V-gene family. A later analysis removed roughly 590 highly shared, low-generation-probability nucleotide sequences to deal with suspected cross-contamination and a sequencing artifact. In a later analysis, a clonal expansion index for each public chain was calculated from normalized within-repertoire ranks of inferred template counts. In a later analysis, generation probabilities were computed using a VDJ recombination model fitted to out-of-frame rearrangements, and the results were checked against IGoR. In a later analysis, hypergeometric tests were used to score TCR-TCR, TCR-HLA and TCR-CMV co-occurrence, with a repertoire-size bias correction applied to TCR pairs. False discovery rates were estimated in a later analysis by permuting HLA or CMV assignments 20 times. In a later analysis, co-occurring TCRs were grouped with DBSCAN, and TCRdist sequence similarity was added when clustering was performed within HLA-allele-positive subsets. Repertoires with fewer than 30,000 or more than 120,000 public chains, plus five repertoires with anomalous nucleotide sharing, were excluded from co-occurrence clustering. As stored in TCRdb, this immuneACCESS dataset retains in-frame rearrangements with V and J assigned. A fraction of the clones does not appear; measured against another copy, unresolved V genes explain less than half of the discrepancy, and the remainder lacks a known reason. V, J and clone size are those of that table, while D and trimming were read from the DNA. The sample table shows roughly 70,000 clones, and about 81% are seen once. The ten largest clones capture around 12% of the sample.

The chain employs TRBV9 and TRBJ2-1, with a weak D call of TRBD1 (5 bases match). This receptor was taken from a man aged 65-85 years in good health and CMV-seronegative. Material: PBMCs. The nucleotide sequence reads TGTGCCAGCAGCGCCCGACAGCCGAGCTCCTACAATGAGCAGTTCTTC. It encodes CASSARQPSSYNEQFF.